This is a list of T cell receptor beta chains from one sample in a study of neurological immune-mediated disorders. TCRdb recomputed calls from the 5' RACE reads with MiXCR, one row per CDR3 protein. Of some 48,000 distinct CDR3 sequences in the sample, 20% to 25% were seen once. The sequenced sample consisted of PBMCs. These TCRs come from a man in his sixties with HTLV-1-associated myelopathy (HAM/TSP). Both conserved end residues are part of each CDR3. A D gene is named only where the DNA matches it firmly. Clone size appears in some rows only: once, few, many, or a class for an expanded clone.

v_gene	j_gene	d_gene	len	abundance	CDR3nt	CDR3aa
TRBV20-1	TRBJ2-1	TRBD1	14	-	TGCAGTGCTAGAGAAGACAGGGGCTACAATGAGCAGTTCTTC	CSAREDRGYNEQFF
TRBV4-1	TRBJ1-1	-	14	many	TGCGCCAGCAGCCACGCGGACAGTCGTACTGAAGCTTTCTTT	CASSHADSRTEAFF
TRBV10-3	TRBJ1-4	-	13	many	TGTGCCATCAGGAACAGGGTTAATGAAAAACTGTTTTTT	CAIRNRVNEKLFF
TRBV12-3/TRBV12-4	TRBJ1-6	-	14	many	TGTGCCAGCAGTATGGGCACCCCAAATTCACCCCTCCACTTT	CASSMGTPNSPLHF
TRBV7-2	TRBJ2-1	-	15	many	TGTGCCAGCAGCTTCGGTGGGGGCTCCTACAATGAGCAGTTCTTC	CASSFGGGSYNEQFF
TRBV7-2	TRBJ2-2	-	13	many	TGTGCCAGCAGCTCCGCCACACCCGGGGAGCTGTTTTTT	CASSSATPGELFF
TRBV6-1	TRBJ1-5	-	14	many	TGTGCCAGCAGTGAAGCGGGGCCTTTTCAGCCCCAGCATTTT	CASSEAGPFQPQHF
TRBV14	TRBJ2-7	-	14	many	TGTGCCAGCAGCGGGCATAAGGGTTCCTACGAGCAGTACTTC	CASSGHKGSYEQYF
TRBV20-1	TRBJ2-6	-	19	many	TGCAGTGCTAGAGGTAGGGAAGAGGGTTTCAGCTCTGGGGCCAACGTCCTGACTTTC	CSARGREEGFSSGANVLTF
TRBV5-1	TRBJ2-3	-	15	many	TGCGCCAGCAGCGGGGACACTCTTCGGTCAGATACGCAGTATTTT	CASSGDTLRSDTQYF
TRBV3-1	TRBJ2-7	TRBD2	16	many	TGTGCCAGCAGCCCCACGGCTAGCGGGAGGGCCCTCGAGCAGTACTTC	CASSPTASGRALEQYF
TRBV6-1	TRBJ2-1	TRBD1	16	many	TGTGCCAGCAGTTCCCTTTATAGACAGGGGTTCGATGAGCAGTTCTTC	CASSSLYRQGFDEQFF